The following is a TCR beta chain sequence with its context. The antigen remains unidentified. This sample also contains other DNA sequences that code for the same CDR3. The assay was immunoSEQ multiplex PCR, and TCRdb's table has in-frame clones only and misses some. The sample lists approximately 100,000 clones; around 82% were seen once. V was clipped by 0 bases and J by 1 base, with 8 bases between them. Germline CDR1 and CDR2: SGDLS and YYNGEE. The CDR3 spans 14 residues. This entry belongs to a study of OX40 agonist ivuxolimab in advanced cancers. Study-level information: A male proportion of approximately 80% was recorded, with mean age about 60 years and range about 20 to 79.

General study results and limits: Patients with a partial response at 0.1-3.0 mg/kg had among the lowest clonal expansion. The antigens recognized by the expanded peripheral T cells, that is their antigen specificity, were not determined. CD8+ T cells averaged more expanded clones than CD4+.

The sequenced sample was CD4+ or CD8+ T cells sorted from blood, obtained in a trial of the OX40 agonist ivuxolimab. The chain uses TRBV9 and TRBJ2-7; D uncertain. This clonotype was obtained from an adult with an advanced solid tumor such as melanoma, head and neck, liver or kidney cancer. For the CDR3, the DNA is TGTGCCAGCAGCGTAGGCGACCGTTCCTACGAGCAGTACTTC. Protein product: CASSVGDRSYEQYF.